A single sample is the source of the 14 T cell receptor beta chains below, sequenced in a study of PD-1 blockade in classical Hodgkin lymphoma (dated by TCRdb to 2020 to 2021). The library relied on the immunoSEQ multiplex PCR assay. Drawn from immuneACCESS, this table holds only the in-frame rearrangements with V and J called that TCRdb kept. Clones are partly lost; checked studies trace under half to an unresolved V gene and leave the rest unexplained. Within this sample are about 61,000 clones, with roughly nine tenths of them counted one time only. The ten largest clones take up about 8.3% of the sample. The sample's time point, from its label and the paper: cycle 4 day 1 (C4D1), after around six weeks of nivolumab. All trial patients had relapsed after autologous stem cell transplantation, with cohorts A, B and C differing in prior brentuximab vedotin exposure. The source material was peripheral blood mononuclear cells (PBMCs), sampled before the fourth cycle of nivolumab. The receptor set was obtained from a human donor with classical Hodgkin lymphoma.

This chain uses TRBV5-1 with TRBJ2-6, with D unresolved. The V and J ends lost 0 bases and 0 bases respectively, with 7 bases between them. The germline gives CDR1 SGHRS, CDR2 YFSETQ. The CDR3 runs 16 residues. The CDR3 region has the DNA TGCGCCAGCAGCTTGGATCCGTTCTCTGGGGCCAACGTCCTGACTTTC. Translation gives CASSLDPFSGANVLTF. Complete variable domain (other parts from reference TRBV5-1 and TRBJ2-6): KAGVTQTPRYLIKTRGQQVTLSCSPISGHRSVSWYQQTPGQGLQFLFEYFSETQRNKGNFPGRFSGRQFSNSRSEMNVSTLELGDSALYLCASSLDPFSGANVLTFGAGSRLTVL.

V usage is TRBV6-5 and J usage is TRBJ2-3, with unresolved D. V dropped 4 bases and J dropped 3 bases, with 14 bases sitting between them. The CDR3 is 15 amino acids. Germline CDR1 MNHEY, CDR2 SVGAGI. CDR3 loop: CASSSPDPRTDTQYF. CDR3 coding DNA: TGTGCCAGCAGTTCACCGGACCCTCGAACAGATACGCAGTATTTT.

V usage is TRBV19 and J usage is TRBJ1-1, with D tentatively TRBD1 (6 bases). V was clipped by 7 bases and J by 7 bases, with 19 bases between them. The germline gives CDR1 LNHDA, CDR2 SQIVND (reference sequence). CDR3 length: 14 residues. In DNA form, the CDR3 reads TGTGCCAGTACCGTTACAGGGACGGTAGGTGAAGCTTTCTTT. This gives the protein CASTVTGTVGEAFF.

With respect to this clone: Other DNA sequences in this sample translate to the same CDR3. The V call is TRBV5-1, the J call TRBJ2-2; D gene uncertain. V lost 0 bases, J lost 2 bases, and 2 bases lay in between. The germline V gene has CDR1 SGHRS and CDR2 YFSETQ. The CDR3 is made up of 13 amino acids. The CDR3 DNA sequence: TGCGCCAGCAGCTTGGCCAACACCGGGGAGCTGTTTTTT. Translated: CASSLANTGELFF.

In DNA form, the CDR3 reads TGTGCCAGCAGCCTGTACCGGGGCTCACGCTCCTATAATTCACCCCTCCACTTT. It specifies CASSLYRGSRSYNSPLHF. The chain is built from TRBV27 and TRBJ1-6; tentatively, D is TRBD1 (5 bases). CDR1 and CDR2 (germline): MNHEY, SMNVEV (reference sequence). Trimming removed 6 bases from V and 0 bases from J, with 18 bases in between. The length of the CDR3 is 18 residues.

The chain employs TRBV11-1 and TRBJ2-2; D gene uncertain. The V gene's germline CDR1 is SGHAT and CDR2 FQDESV (reference sequence). Trimming took 3 bases from V and 0 from J, leaving 5 bases between them. This CDR3 comprises 14 residues. The CDR3 sequence: CASSFIANTGELFF. CDR3 DNA: TGTGCCAGCAGCTTCATAGCGAACACCGGGGAGCTGTTTTTT.

The genes are TRBV7-9 and TRBJ2-7, with 9 bases matching TRBD1. Germline V lookup: CDR1 SEHNR, CDR2 FQNEAQ (reference sequence). The ends lost 1 base at V and 4 bases at J; junction bases unmatched: 5. The CDR3 is made up of 15 amino acids. The CDR3 sequence: CASSLDGTGRYEQYF. DNA for the CDR3: TGTGCCAGCAGCTTAGACGGGACAGGGAGGTACGAGCAGTACTTC.

This clone is a singleton in its sample. The chain carries TRBV11-2 and TRBJ2-3; 7 nucleotides match TRBD2. Per the germline V gene, CDR1 is SGHAT and CDR2 is FQNNGV. The CDR3 has 16 residues. The V and J ends lost 3 bases and 3 bases, in that order; junction bases with no gene match: 9. CDR3 DNA sequence: TGTGCCAGCAGCTTGGGGGAGGGCGAGAGGACAGATACGCAGTATTTT. Residues: CASSLGEGERTDTQYF.

The chain couples TRBV19 to TRBJ1-2; D unresolved. CDR3 length: 15 amino acids. V was pared by 5 bases and J by 5 bases, with 18 bases between. CDR1 and CDR2 from the germline V gene are LNHDA and SQIVND (reference sequence). The CDR3: CASSPSTQAGYGYTF. CDR3 bases: TGTGCCAGTAGTCCCTCGACCCAGGCGGGGTATGGCTACACCTTC.

The CDR3 reads CASSLGTSGGLQETQYF. Here the CDR3 DNA reads TGTGCCAGCAGCTTGGGGACTAGCGGGGGTTTACAAGAGACCCAGTACTTC. The V call is TRBV11-2, the J call TRBJ2-5; 14 positions agree with TRBD2. Germline V CDR1 and CDR2: SGHAT, FQNNGV. Losses at the gene ends were 3 bases for V and 2 bases for J; bases not matched to a gene: 5. This CDR3 has 17 residues. Complete variable domain (other parts from reference TRBV11-2 and TRBJ2-5): EAGVAQSPRYKIIEKRQSVAFWCNPISGHATLYWYQQILGQGPKLLIQFQNNGVVDDSQLPKDRFSAERLKGVDSTLKIQPAKLEDSAVYLCASSLGTSGGLQETQYFGPGTRLLVL.

The chain is built from TRBV11-2 and TRBJ2-3, with D unresolved. Germline V gene lookup returns CDR1 SGHAT and CDR2 FQNNGV. Trimming pared 4 bases from V and 2 bases from J, leaving 7 bases between. The CDR3 sequence is 13 residues long. The CDR3 protein is CASSYTYTDTQYF. The CDR3 DNA sequence: TGTGCCAGCAGCTACACGTACACAGATACGCAGTATTTT. The full variable domain, its missing parts supplied by reference TRBV11-2 and TRBJ2-3, is EAGVAQSPRYKIIEKRQSVAFWCNPISGHATLYWYQQILGQGPKLLIQFQNNGVVDDSQLPKDRFSAERLKGVDSTLKIQPAKLEDSAVYLCASSYTYTDTQYFGPGTRLTVL.

Comment on this clone: Other nucleotide sequences from this sample produce the same CDR3. Here the CDR3 reads CASSLLGGNTEAFF. CDR3 DNA sequence: TGCGCCAGCAGCTTGTTGGGGGGGAACACTGAAGCTTTCTTT. This chain joins TRBV5-1 and TRBJ1-1; weak D call: TRBD1 (5 bases). V was trimmed by 1 base and J by 1 base, leaving 8 bases between them. The CDR3 covers 14 residues. The germline V gene encodes CDR1 SGHRS and CDR2 YFSETQ. Combining the CDR3 with reference TRBV5-1 and TRBJ1-1 gives the whole variable domain KAGVTQTPRYLIKTRGQQVTLSCSPISGHRSVSWYQQTPGQGLQFLFEYFSETQRNKGNFPGRFSGRQFSNSRSEMNVSTLELGDSALYLCASSLLGGNTEAFFGQGTRLTVV.

The CDR3 DNA is TGTGCCAGCAGTTACTCGGGGGAAGGCTACGAGCAGTACTTC. Translating it yields CASSYSGEGYEQYF. The chain combines TRBV6-6 with TRBJ2-7; D could derive from TRBD1 or TRBD2 (5 bases each). V lost 0 bases and J 3 bases, leaving 9 bases between the germline ends. The CDR3 covers 14 residues. Germline V gene sequence: CDR1 MNHNY, CDR2 SVGAGI (reference sequence).

With regard to this clone: This sample includes further DNA sequences coding for the same CDR3. The rearrangement uses TRBV5-4 and TRBJ2-1; the D gene is possibly TRBD1 (5 bases). Looked up from germline, CDR1 is SGHNT and CDR2 is YYREEE (reference sequence). The CDR3 is 14 residues long. The germline V and J ends were trimmed by 2 bases and 0 bases, with 6 bases remaining between them. The CDR3 region is CASSLGDSYNEQFF. The CDR3 DNA is TGTGCCAGCAGCTTAGGGGACTCCTACAATGAGCAGTTCTTC.